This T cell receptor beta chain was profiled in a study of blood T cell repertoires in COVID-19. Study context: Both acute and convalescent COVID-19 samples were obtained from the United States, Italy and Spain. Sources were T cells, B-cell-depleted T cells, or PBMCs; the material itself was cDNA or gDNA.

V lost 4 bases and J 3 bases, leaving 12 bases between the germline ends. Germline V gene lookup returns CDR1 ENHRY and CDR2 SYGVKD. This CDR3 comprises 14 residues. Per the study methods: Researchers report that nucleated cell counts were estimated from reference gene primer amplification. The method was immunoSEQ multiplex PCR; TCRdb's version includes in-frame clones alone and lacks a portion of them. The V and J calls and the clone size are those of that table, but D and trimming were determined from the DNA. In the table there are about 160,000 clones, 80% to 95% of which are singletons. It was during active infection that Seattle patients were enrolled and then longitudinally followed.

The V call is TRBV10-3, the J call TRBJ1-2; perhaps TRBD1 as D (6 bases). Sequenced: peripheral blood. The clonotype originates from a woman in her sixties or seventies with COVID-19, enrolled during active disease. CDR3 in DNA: TGTGCCATCAGTGGGTCGACAGGAGACTATGGCTACACCTTC. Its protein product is CAISGSTGDYGYTF.